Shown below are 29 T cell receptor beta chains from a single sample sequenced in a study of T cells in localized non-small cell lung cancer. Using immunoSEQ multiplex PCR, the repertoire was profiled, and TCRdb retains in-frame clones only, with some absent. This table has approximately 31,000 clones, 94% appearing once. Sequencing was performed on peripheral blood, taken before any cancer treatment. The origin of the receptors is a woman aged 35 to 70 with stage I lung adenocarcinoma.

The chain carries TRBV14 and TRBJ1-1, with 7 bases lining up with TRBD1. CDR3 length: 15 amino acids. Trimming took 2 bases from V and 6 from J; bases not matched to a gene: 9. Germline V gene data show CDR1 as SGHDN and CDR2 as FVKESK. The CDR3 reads CASSQRNRGGAEAFF. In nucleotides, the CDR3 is TGTGCCAGCAGCCAACGGAACAGGGGCGGCGCTGAAGCTTTCTTT.

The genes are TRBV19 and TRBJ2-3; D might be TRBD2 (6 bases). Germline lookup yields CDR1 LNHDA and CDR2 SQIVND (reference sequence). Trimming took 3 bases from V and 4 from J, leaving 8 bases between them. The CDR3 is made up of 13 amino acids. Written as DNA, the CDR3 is TGTGCCAGTAGTATCCGGGGGTCAGATACGCAGTATTTT. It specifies CASSIRGSDTQYF.

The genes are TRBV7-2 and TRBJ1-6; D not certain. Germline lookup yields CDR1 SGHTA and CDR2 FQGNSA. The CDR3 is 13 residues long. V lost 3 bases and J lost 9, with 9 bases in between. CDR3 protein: CASSFGVPSPLHF. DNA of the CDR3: TGTGCCAGCAGCTTCGGGGTGCCTTCACCCCTCCACTTT.

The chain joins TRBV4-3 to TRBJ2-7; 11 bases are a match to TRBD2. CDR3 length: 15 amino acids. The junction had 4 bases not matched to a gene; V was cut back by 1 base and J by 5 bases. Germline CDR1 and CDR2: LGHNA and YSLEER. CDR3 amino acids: CASSQALAGGHEQYF. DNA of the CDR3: TGCGCCAGCAGCCAAGCGCTAGCGGGGGGCCACGAGCAGTACTTC.

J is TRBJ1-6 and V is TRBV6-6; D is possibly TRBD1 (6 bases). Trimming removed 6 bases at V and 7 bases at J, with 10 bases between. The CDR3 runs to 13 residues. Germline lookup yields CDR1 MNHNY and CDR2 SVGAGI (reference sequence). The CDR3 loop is CASRPGQNSPLHF. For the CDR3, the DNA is TGTGCCAGCAGACCCGGACAGAATTCACCCCTCCACTTT.

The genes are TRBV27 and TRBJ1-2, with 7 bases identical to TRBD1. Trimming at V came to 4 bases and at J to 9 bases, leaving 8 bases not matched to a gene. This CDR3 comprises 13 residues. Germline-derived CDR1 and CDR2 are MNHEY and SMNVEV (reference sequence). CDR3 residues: CASSSTGVGSYTF. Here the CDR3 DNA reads TGTGCCAGCAGTTCTACAGGGGTGGGAAGCTACACCTTC.

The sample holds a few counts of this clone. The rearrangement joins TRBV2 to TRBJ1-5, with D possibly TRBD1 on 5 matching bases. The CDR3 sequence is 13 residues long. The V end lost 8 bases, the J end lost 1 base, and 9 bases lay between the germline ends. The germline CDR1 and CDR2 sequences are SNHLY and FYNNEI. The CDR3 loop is CASARESNQPQHF. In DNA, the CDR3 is TGTGCCAGCGCCAGGGAGAGCAATCAGCCCCAGCATTTT.

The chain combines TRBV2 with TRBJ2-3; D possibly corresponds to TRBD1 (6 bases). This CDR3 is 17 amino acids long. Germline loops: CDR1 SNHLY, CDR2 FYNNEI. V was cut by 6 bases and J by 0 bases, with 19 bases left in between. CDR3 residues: CASSGESGQLSTDTQYF. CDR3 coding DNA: TGTGCCAGCAGCGGAGAGTCCGGACAGCTTAGCACAGATACGCAGTATTTT.

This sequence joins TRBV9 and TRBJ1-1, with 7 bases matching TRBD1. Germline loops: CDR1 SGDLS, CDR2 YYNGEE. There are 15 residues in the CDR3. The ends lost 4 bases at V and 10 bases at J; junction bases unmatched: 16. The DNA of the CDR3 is TGTGCCAGCAGCCAGGGTGGTGTTTGGGGACAGAGAGCTTTCTTT. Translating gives CASSQGGVWGQRAFF.

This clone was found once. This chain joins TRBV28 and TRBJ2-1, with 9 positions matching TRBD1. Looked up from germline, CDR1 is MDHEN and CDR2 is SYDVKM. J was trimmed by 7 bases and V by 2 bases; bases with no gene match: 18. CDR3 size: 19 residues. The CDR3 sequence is CASSLITTVGQGRPNEQFF. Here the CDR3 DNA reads TGTGCCAGCAGTTTAATCACTACCGTCGGACAGGGGAGGCCGAATGAGCAGTTCTTC.

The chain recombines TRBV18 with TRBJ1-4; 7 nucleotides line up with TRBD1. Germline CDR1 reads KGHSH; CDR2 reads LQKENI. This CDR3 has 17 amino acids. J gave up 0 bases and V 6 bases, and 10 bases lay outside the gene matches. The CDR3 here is CASSSNTGTATNEKLFF. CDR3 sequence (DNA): TGTGCCAGCTCCTCTAACACCGGGACAGCAACTAATGAAAAACTGTTTTTT.

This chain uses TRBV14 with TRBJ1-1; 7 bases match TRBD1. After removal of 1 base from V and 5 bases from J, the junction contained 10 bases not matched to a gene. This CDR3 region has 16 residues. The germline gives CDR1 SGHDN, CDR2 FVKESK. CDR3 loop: CASSQGSGTVYTEAFF. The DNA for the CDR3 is TGTGCCAGCAGCCAAGGATCCGGGACAGTTTATACTGAAGCTTTCTTT.

The CDR3 sequence: CASSIPSGGSLDLTGELFF. Here the CDR3 DNA reads TGTGCCAGTAGTATCCCTAGCGGGGGATCTTTAGACTTAACCGGGGAGCTGTTTTTT. This sequence joins TRBV19 and TRBJ2-2; 10 bases line up with TRBD2. This CDR3 has 19 residues. V shed 3 bases and J 5 bases; nucleotides not matched to a gene: 15. Germline CDR1 and CDR2: LNHDA and SQIVND (reference sequence).

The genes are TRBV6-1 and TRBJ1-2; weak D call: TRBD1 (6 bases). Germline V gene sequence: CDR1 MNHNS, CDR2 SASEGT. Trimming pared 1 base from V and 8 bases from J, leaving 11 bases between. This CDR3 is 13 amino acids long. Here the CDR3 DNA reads TGTGCCAGCAGTGAAGGGGGGGCGCGGGGCTACACCTTC. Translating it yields CASSEGGARGYTF.

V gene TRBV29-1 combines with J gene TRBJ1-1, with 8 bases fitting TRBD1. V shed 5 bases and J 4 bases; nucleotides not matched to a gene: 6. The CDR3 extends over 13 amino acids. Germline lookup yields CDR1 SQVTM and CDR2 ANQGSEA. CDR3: CSVRQGSGTEAFF. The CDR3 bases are TGCAGCGTTAGACAGGGGTCGGGCACTGAAGCTTTCTTT.

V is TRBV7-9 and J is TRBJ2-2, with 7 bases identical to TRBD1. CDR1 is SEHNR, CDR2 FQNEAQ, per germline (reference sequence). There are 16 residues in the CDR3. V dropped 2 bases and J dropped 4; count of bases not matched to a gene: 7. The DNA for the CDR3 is TGTGCCAGCAGCTTACTCCCAGGGGGTCGCACCGGGGAGCTGTTTTTT. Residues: CASSLLPGGRTGELFF.

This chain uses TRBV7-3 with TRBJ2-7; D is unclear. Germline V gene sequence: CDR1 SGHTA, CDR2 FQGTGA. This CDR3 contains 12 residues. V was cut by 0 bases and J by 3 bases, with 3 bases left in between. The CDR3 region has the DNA TGTGCCAGCAGCTTAACAGGCTACGAGCAGTACTTC. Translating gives CASSLTGYEQYF.

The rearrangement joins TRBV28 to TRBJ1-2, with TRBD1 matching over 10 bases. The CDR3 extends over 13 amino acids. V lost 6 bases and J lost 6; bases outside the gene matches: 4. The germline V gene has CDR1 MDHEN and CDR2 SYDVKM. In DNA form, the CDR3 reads TGTGCCAGCAGGTTAGGGACAGGGGATGGCTACACCTTC. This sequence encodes CASRLGTGDGYTF.

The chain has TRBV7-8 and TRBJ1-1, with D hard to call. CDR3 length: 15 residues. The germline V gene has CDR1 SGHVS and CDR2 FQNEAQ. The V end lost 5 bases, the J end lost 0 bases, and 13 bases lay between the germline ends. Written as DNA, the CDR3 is TGTGCCAGCAGCCGAGACGTGAGAATGAACACTGAAGCTTTCTTT. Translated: CASSRDVRMNTEAFF.

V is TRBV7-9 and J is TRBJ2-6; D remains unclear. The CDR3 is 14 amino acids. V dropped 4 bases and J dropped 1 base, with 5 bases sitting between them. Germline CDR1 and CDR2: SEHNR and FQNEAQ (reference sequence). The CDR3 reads CASSSTSGANVLTF. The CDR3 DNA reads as TGTGCCAGCAGCTCTACTTCTGGGGCCAACGTCCTGACTTTC.

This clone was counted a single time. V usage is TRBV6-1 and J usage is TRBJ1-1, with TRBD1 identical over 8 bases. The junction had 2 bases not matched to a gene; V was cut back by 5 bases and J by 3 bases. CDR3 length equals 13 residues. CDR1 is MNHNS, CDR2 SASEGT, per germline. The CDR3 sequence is CASSKQGDTEAFF. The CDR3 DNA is TGTGCCAGCAGTAAACAGGGGGACACTGAAGCTTTCTTT.

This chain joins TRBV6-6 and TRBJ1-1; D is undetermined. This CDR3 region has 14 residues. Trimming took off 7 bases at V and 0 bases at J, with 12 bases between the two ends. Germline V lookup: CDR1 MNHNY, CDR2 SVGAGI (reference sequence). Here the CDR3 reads CASKPPYMNTEAFF. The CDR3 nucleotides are TGTGCCAGCAAACCTCCTTATATGAACACTGAAGCTTTCTTT.

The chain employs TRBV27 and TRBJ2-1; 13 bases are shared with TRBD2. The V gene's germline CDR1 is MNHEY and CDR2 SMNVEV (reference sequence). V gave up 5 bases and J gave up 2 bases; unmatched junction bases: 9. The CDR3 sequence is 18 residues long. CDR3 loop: CASSPRGLAGAPYNEQFF. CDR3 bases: TGTGCCAGCAGTCCCCGAGGACTAGCGGGGGCCCCCTACAATGAGCAGTTCTTC.

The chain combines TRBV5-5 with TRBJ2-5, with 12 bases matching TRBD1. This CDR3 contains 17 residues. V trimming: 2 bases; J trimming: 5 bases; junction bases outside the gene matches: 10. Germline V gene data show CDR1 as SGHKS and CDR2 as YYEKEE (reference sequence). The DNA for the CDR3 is TGTGCCAGCAGCTTTCCCACCCGGGACAGGGGGCACGAGACCCAGTACTTC. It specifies CASSFPTRDRGHETQYF.

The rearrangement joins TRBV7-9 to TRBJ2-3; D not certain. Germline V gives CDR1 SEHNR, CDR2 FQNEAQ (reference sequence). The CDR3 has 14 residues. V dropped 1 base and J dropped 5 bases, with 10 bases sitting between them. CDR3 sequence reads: CASSLGGGVDTQYF. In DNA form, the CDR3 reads TGTGCCAGCAGCTTAGGAGGTGGGGTAGATACGCAGTATTTT.

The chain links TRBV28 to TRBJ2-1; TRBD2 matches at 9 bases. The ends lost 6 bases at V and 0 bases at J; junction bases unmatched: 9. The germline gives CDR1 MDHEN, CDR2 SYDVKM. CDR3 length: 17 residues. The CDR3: CASRHLSGRGSYNEQFF. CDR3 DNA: TGTGCCAGCAGACACCTTAGCGGGAGAGGCTCCTACAATGAGCAGTTCTTC.

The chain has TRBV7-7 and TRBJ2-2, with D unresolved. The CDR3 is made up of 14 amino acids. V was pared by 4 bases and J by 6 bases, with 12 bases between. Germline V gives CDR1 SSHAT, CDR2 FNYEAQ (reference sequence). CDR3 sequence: CASSSGGTAGELFF. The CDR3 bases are TGTGCCAGCAGCTCGGGCGGTACCGCCGGGGAGCTGTTTTTT.

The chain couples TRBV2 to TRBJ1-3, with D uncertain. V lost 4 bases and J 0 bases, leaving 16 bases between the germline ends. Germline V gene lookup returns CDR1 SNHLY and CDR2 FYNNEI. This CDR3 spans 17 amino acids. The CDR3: CASSAAVDAYSGNTIYF. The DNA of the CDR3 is TGTGCCAGCAGTGCTGCCGTAGATGCTTACTCTGGAAACACCATATATTTT.

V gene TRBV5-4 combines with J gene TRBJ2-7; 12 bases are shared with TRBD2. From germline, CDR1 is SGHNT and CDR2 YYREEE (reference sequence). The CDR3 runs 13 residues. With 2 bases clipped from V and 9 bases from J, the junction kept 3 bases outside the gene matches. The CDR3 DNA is TGTGCCAGCAGCTTTACTAGCGGGAGGTCGCAGTACTTC. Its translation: CASSFTSGRSQYF.